The source of this TCR beta chain is a study of blood T cell repertoires in COVID-19. Study summary: Samples representing acute and convalescent COVID-19 were sourced from the United States, Italy and Spain. PBMCs, B-cell-depleted T cells, or T cells provided the cDNA or gDNA that made up the material.

The authors' processing: Amplified reference gene primers provided the basis for estimating nucleated cell counts. Produced via immunoSEQ multiplex PCR; TCRdb's table is partial and in-frame only. The D gene and trimming were derived from the DNA, and the V and J assignments and clone size from that table. In the table there are about 120,000 clones, around nine tenths of which are singletons. The CDR3 covers 14 residues. The germline V gene encodes CDR1 SNHLY and CDR2 FYNNEI. With V trimmed by 1 base and J by 8 bases, 7 bases remained unmatched. The clonotype originates from a human donor with active COVID-19. The donor label of this sample is uncertain. The sequenced material came from peripheral blood. The V gene is TRBV2, the J gene TRBJ1-2; 7 nucleotides match TRBD1. The CDR3 DNA reads as TGTGCCAGCAGTGAAGTGGCGGGACAGAGCGGCTACACCTTC. This gives the protein CASSEVAGQSGYTF.